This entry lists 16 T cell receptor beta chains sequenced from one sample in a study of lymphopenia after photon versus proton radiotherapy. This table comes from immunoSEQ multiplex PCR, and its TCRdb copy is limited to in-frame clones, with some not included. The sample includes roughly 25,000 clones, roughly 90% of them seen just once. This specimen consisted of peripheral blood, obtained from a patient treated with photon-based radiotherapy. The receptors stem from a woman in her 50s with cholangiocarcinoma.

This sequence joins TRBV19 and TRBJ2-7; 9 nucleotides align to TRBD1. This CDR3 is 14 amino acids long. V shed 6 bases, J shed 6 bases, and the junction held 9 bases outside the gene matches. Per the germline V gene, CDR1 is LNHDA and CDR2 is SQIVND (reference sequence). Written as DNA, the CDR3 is TGTGCCAGTAGGGGGTCTGCGACAGGGGGCGAGCAGTACTTC. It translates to CASRGSATGGEQYF. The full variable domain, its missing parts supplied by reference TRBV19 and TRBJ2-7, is DGGITQSPKYLFRKEGQNVTLSCEQNLNHDAMYWYRQDPGQGLRLIYYSQIVNDFQKGDIAEGYSVSREKKESFPLTVTSAQKNPTAFYLCASRGSATGGEQYFGPGTRLTVT.

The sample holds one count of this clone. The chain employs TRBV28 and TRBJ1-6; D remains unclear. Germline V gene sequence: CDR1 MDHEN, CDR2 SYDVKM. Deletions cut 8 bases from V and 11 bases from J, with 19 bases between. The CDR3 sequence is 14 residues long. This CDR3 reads CASLTRTGGAPLHF. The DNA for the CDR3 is TGTGCCAGCTTAACCCGGACTGGCGGCGCACCCCTCCACTTT.

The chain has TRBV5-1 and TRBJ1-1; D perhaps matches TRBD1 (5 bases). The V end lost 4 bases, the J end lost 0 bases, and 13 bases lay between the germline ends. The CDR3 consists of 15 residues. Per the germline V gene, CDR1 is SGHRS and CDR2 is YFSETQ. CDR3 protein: CASSLPGLLNTEAFF. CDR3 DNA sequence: TGCGCCAGCAGCCTCCCGGGACTTTTGAACACTGAAGCTTTCTTT.

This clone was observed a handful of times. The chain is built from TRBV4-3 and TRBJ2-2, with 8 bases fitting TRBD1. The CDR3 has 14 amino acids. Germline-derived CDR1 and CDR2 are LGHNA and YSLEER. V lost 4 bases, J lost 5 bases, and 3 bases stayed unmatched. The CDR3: CASSRTGSTGELFF. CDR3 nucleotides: TGCGCCAGCAGCCGGACAGGGAGTACCGGGGAGCTGTTTTTT.

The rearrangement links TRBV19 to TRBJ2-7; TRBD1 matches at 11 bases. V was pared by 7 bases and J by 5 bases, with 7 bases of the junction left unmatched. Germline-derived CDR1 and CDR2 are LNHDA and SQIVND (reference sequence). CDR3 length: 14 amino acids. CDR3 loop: CASKSGQGAHEQYF. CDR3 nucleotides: TGTGCCAGTAAAAGTGGACAGGGGGCCCACGAGCAGTACTTC.

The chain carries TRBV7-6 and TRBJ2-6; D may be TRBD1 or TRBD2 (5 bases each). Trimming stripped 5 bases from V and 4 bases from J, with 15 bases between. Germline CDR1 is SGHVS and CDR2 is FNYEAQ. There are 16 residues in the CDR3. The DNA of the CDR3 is TGTGCCAGCAGCCTCCGTATCGGGACCGGGGCCAACGTCCTGACTTTC. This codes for CASSLRIGTGANVLTF. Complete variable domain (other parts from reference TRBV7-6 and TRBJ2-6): GAGVSQSPRYKVTKRGQDVALRCDPISGHVSLYWYRQALGQGPEFLTYFNYEAQQDKSGLPNDRFSAERPEGSISTLTIQRTEQRDSAMYRCASSLRIGTGANVLTFGAGSRLTVL.

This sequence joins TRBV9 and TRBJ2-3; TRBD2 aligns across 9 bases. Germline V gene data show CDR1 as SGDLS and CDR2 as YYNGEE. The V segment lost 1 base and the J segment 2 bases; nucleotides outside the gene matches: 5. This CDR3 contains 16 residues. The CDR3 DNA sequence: TGTGCCAGCAGCGTATGGGGACTAGCCCACACAGATACGCAGTATTTT. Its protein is CASSVWGLAHTDTQYF. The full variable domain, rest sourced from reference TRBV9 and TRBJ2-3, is DSGVTQTPKHLITATGQRVTLRCSPRSGDLSVYWYQQSLDQGLQFLIQYYNGEERAKGNILERFSAQQFPDLHSELNLSSLELGDSALYFCASSVWGLAHTDTQYFGPGTRLTVL.

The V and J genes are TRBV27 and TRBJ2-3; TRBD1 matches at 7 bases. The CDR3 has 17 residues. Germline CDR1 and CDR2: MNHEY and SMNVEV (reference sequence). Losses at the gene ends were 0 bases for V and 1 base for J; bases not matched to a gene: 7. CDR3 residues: CASSLSGQALGTDTQYF. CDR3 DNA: TGTGCCAGCAGTTTATCCGGACAGGCCTTGGGCACAGATACGCAGTATTTT.

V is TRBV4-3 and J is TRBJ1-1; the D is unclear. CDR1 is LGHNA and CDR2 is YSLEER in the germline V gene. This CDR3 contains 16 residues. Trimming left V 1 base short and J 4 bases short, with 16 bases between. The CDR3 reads CASSQGTSWLSTEAFF. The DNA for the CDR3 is TGCGCCAGCAGCCAAGGGACCTCCTGGCTGAGCACTGAAGCTTTCTTT.

CDR3 coding DNA: TGCGCCAGCAGTGCGGACGTCCGGGGCGAGCAGTACTTC. It translates to CASSADVRGEQYF. This chain links TRBV10-2 with TRBJ2-7; maybe TRBD2 (5 bases). V gave up 4 bases and J gave up 6 bases, with 13 bases separating them. CDR3 length: 13 residues. In germline, CDR1 is WSHSY, CDR2 SAAADI.

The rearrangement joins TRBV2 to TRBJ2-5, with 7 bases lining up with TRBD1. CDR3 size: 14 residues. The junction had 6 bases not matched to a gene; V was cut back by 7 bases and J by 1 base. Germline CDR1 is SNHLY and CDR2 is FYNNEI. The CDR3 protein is CASNEDRTQETQYF. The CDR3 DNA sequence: TGTGCCAGCAATGAGGACAGGACCCAAGAGACCCAGTACTTC.

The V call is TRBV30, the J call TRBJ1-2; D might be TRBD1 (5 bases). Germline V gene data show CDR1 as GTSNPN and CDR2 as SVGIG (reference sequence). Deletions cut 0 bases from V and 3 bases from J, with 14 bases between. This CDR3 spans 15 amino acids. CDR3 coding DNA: TGTGCCTGGAGTGTACTCTCCGGGACTGACTATGGCTACACCTTC. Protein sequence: CAWSVLSGTDYGYTF.

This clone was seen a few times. The DNA for the CDR3 is TGTGCCAGTAGCCCTCTCATACAGGGGGGCGGCTACACCTTC. Translated, it gives CASSPLIQGGGYTF. The rearrangement joins TRBV19 to TRBJ1-2; 8 positions match TRBD1. This CDR3 is built from 14 residues. Germline lookup yields CDR1 LNHDA and CDR2 SQIVND (reference sequence). V was clipped by 6 bases and J by 8 bases; unmatched bases: 11.

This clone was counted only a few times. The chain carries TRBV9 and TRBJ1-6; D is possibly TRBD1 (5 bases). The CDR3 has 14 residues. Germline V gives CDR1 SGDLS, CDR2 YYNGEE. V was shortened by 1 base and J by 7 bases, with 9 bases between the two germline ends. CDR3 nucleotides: TGTGCCAGCAGCGTACAGGGTGGGAATTCACCCCTCCACTTT. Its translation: CASSVQGGNSPLHF.

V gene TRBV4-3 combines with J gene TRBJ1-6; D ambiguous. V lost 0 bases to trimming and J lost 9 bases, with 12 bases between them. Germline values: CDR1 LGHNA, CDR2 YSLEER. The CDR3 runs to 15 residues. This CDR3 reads CASSQDGRRGSPLHF. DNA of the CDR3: TGCGCCAGCAGCCAAGACGGGCGCCGGGGTTCACCCCTCCACTTT.

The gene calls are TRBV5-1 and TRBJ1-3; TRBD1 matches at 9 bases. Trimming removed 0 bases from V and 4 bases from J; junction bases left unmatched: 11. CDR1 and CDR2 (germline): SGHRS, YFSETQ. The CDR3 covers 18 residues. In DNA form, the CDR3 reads TGCGCCAGCAGCTTGGAGCCCGGGACAGGGACCATAGGAAACACCATATATTTT. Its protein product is CASSLEPGTGTIGNTIYF.